This T cell receptor (beta chain) was recorded in a study of shared clonotypes between healthy human individuals. Whole-study context: Plates per donor: three CD4 naive, three CD4 memory, two CD8 naive, one CD8 memory. Findings and caveats of the study: Represented diversity (both genetic and exposure-history) was limited by the small number of donors.

Naivety among CD8 cells was defined by CD45RO negativity and positive CCR7 selection, thereby excluding terminally differentiated effector memory CD45RA+ cells. Libraries were prepared by immunoSEQ multiplex PCR; TCRdb keeps only in-frame clonotypes and omits some of them. The data show around 1.9 million clones, more than 85% seen once. Trimming removed 5 bases at V and 7 bases at J, with 12 bases between. From germline, CDR1 is LNHDA and CDR2 SQIVND (reference sequence). This CDR3 spans 13 amino acids. Comments on this clone: Its target is unknown.

J is TRBJ1-5 and V is TRBV19, with unresolved D. Sample: naive CD8+ T cells from PBMCs. This TCR was recovered from a man aged 18 to 29 in good health. Some clones in this sample may be carry-over from other donors' samples. CDR3 protein: CASSEGGRQPQHF. CDR3 nucleotide sequence: TGTGCCAGTAGTGAGGGTGGAAGGCAGCCCCAGCATTTT.